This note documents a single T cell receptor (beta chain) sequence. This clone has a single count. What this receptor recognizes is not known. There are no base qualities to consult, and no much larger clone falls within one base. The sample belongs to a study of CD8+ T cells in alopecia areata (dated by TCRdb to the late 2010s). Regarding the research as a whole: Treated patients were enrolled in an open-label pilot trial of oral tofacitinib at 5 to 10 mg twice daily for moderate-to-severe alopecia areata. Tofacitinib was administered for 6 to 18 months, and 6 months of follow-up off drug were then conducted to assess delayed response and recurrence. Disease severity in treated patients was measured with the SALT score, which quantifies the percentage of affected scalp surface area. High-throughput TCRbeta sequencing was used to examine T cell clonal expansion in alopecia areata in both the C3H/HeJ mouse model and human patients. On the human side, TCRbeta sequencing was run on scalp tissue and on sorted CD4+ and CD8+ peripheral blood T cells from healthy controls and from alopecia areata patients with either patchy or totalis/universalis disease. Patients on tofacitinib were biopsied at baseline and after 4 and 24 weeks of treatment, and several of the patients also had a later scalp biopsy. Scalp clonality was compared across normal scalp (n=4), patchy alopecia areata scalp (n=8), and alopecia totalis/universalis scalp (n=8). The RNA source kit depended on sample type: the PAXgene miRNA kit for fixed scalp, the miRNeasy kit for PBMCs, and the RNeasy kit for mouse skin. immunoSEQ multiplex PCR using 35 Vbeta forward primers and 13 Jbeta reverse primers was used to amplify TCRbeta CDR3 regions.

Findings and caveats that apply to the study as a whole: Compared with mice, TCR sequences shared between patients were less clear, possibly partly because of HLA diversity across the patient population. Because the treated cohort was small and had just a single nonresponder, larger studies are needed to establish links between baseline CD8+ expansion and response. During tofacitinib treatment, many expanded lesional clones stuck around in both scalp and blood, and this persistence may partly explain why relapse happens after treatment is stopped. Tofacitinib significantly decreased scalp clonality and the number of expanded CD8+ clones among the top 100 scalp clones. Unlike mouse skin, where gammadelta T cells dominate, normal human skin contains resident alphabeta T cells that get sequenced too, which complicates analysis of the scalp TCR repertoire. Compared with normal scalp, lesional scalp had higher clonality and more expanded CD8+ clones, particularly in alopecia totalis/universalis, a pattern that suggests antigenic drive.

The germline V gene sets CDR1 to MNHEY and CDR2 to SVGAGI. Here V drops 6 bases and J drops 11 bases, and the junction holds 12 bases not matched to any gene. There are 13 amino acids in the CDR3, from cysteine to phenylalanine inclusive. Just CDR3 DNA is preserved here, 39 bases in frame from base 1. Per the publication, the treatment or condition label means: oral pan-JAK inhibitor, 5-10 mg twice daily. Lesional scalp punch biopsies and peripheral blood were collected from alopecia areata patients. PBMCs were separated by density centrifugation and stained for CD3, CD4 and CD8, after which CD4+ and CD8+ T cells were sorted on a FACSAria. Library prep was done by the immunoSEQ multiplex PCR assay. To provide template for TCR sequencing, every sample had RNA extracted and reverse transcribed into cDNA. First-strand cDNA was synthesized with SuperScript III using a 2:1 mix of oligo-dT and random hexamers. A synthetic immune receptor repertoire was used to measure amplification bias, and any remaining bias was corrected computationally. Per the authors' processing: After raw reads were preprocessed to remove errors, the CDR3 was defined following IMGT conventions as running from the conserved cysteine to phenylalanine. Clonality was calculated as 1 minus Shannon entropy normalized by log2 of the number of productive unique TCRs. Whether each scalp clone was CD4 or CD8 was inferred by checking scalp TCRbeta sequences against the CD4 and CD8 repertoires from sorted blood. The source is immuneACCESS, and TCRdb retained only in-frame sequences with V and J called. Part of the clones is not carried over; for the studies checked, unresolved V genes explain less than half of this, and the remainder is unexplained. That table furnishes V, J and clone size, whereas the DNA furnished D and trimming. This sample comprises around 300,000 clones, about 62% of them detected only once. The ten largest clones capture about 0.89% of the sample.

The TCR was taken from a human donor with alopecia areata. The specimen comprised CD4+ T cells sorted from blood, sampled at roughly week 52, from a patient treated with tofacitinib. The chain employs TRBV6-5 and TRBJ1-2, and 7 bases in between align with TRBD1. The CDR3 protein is CASSPTGVEGYTF. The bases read TGTGCCAGCAGCCCCACAGGGGTCGAAGGGTACACCTTC.